This is a list of T cell receptor beta chains from one sample in a study of shared clonotypes between healthy human individuals. Produced via immunoSEQ multiplex PCR; TCRdb's table is partial and in-frame only. Of about 2.4 million clones in the sample, more than 80% were seen once. The sample comprised naive CD4+ T cells sorted from blood. Receptors originate from a man younger than 35 in good health. Each CDR3 is given with its conserved first and last residue. D genes are given only for firm matches. Some rows have no size entry. The others give once, few or many, or a class for an expanded clone.

D	V	J	size	CDR3	DNA
NA	TRBV5-4	TRBJ2-1	NA	CASSSTSYNEQFF	TGTGCCAGCAGCTCCACTTCTTACAATGAGCAGTTCTTC
NA	TRBV27	TRBJ2-1	NA	CASSFRVLNEQFF	TGTGCCAGCAGTTTTCGTGTCCTCAATGAGCAGTTCTTC
TRBD2	TRBV7-6	TRBJ2-5	NA	CASSRGTSGWGAQETQYF	TGTGCCAGCAGCCGCGGGACTAGCGGGTGGGGGGCCCAAGAGACCCAGTACTTC
TRBD1	TRBV5-4	TRBJ1-6	NA	CASSYVDRGGSPLHF	TGTGCCAGCAGTTATGTGGACAGGGGGGGTTCACCCCTCCACTTT
TRBD1	TRBV5-5	TRBJ1-5	few	CASSLQGLGNQPQHF	TGTGCCAGCAGCTTACAGGGGCTAGGAAATCAGCCCCAGCATTTT
NA	TRBV5-4	TRBJ1-1	few	CASSFKGAGTEAFF	TGTGCCAGCAGCTTTAAAGGGGCTGGGACTGAAGCTTTCTTT
TRBD1	TRBV19	TRBJ1-2	NA	CASTPSTGINYGYTF	TGTGCCAGTACACCCTCGACAGGGATTAACTATGGCTACACCTTC
NA	TRBV5-1	TRBJ2-5	NA	CASSPVSWETQYF	TGCGCCAGCAGTCCTGTGTCTTGGGAGACCCAGTACTTC
NA	TRBV7-2	TRBJ2-3	NA	CASSLNALTSTDTQYF	TGTGCCAGCAGCTTAAACGCGCTCACTAGCACAGATACGCAGTATTTT
NA	TRBV6-6	TRBJ1-6	NA	CASRQGTPSPLHF	TGTGCCAGCAGGCAAGGGACGCCTTCACCCCTCCACTTT
NA	TRBV28	TRBJ2-3	NA	CASSSGGTDTQYF	TGTGCCAGCAGTTCCGGCGGCACAGATACGCAGTATTTT
NA	TRBV23-1	TRBJ2-5	NA	CASSQGFDQETQYF	TGCGCCAGCAGTCAGGGGTTCGACCAAGAGACCCAGTACTTC
NA	TRBV6-1	TRBJ2-7	NA	CASRGTAQAYEQYF	TGTGCCAGCCGAGGAACAGCGCAAGCCTACGAGCAGTACTTC
NA	TRBV4-1	TRBJ1-3	NA	CASAGNTIYF	TGCGCCAGCGCTGGAAACACCATATATTTT
NA	TRBV9	TRBJ1-1	NA	CASSVDYNTEAFF	TGTGCCAGCAGCGTAGACTACAACACTGAAGCTTTCTTT
NA	TRBV5-1	TRBJ2-1	NA	CASSLGVNEQFF	TGCGCCAGCAGCTTGGGGGTAAATGAGCAGTTCTTC
NA	TRBV2	TRBJ2-3	once	CASSWGSDTQYF	TGTGCCAGCAGTTGGGGGTCAGATACGCAGTATTTT
TRBD1	TRBV30	TRBJ2-7	NA	CASHRGPGSYEQYF	TGCGCCTCGCACAGGGGGCCGGGATCCTACGAGCAGTACTTC
NA	TRBV9	TRBJ1-2	NA	CASSVSGGWGYTF	TGTGCCAGCAGCGTATCTGGGGGATGGGGCTACACCTTC
NA	TRBV6-1	TRBJ2-1	NA	CASSEGSMGTYNEQFF	TGTGCCAGCAGTGAAGGTAGTATGGGAACCTACAATGAGCAGTTCTTC
NA	TRBV14	TRBJ1-3	NA	CASRFSSGNTIYF	TGTGCCAGCAGGTTCAGCTCTGGAAACACCATATATTTT
NA	TRBV5-1	TRBJ2-5	once	CASSTLAGSEETQYF	TGCGCCAGCAGCACCCTGGCAGGGAGTGAAGAGACCCAGTACTTC
TRBD2	TRBV6-1	TRBJ2-7	NA	CASTYHSGSGYEQYF	TGTGCCAGCACCTATCACAGCGGGAGTGGGTACGAGCAGTACTTC
NA	TRBV5-6	TRBJ1-4	NA	CASSLDRTTNEKLFF	TGTGCCAGCAGCTTGGACAGGACCACTAATGAAAAACTGTTTTTT
TRBD2	TRBV5-1	TRBJ2-1	NA	CASSLAGGVYNEQFF	TGCGCCAGCAGCTTAGCGGGAGGGGTCTACAATGAGCAGTTCTTC
TRBD2	TRBV4-1	TRBJ2-3	NA	CASSQDPLGGGSTDTQYF	TGCGCCAGCAGCCAAGACCCATTGGGGGGAGGGAGCACAGATACGCAGTATTTT
NA	TRBV28	TRBJ2-7	NA	CASSSPGREQYF	TGTGCCAGCAGTTCCCCCGGCCGTGAGCAGTACTTC
TRBD1	TRBV2	TRBJ1-6	NA	CASREQGRNSPLHF	TGTGCCAGCAGGGAACAGGGGAGGAATTCACCCCTCCACTTT
TRBD1	TRBV18	TRBJ2-3	NA	CASSPQGAASDTQYF	TGTGCCAGCTCACCACAGGGGGCGGCATCAGATACGCAGTATTTT
NA	TRBV2	TRBJ1-5	once	CASSEALSNQPQHF	TGTGCCAGCAGTGAAGCCCTGAGCAATCAGCCCCAGCATTTT
NA	TRBV4-3	TRBJ1-1	NA	CASSQDDRRNTEAFF	TGCGCCAGCAGCCAAGACGACAGGAGGAACACTGAAGCTTTCTTT
NA	TRBV15	TRBJ2-7	NA	CATSRVPGQGRHEQYF	TGTGCCACCAGCAGAGTCCCTGGGCAGGGTAGGCACGAGCAGTACTTC
NA	TRBV5-1	TRBJ2-5	NA	CASSWGSGREETQYF	TGCGCCAGCAGCTGGGGCAGTGGCAGAGAAGAGACCCAGTACTTC
NA	TRBV19	TRBJ2-7	NA	CASSIDLSRYSYEQYF	TGTGCCAGTAGTATAGATCTATCGAGGTACTCCTACGAGCAGTACTTC
TRBD1	TRBV5-4	TRBJ1-6	NA	CASSSRDRTNSPLHF	TGTGCCAGCAGCTCCCGGGACAGGACCAATTCACCCCTCCACTTT
NA	TRBV19	TRBJ1-5	NA	CASSISLMGGQPQHF	TGTGCCAGTAGTATTAGCCTGATGGGAGGGCAGCCCCAGCATTTT
TRBD2	TRBV29-1	TRBJ2-1	NA	CSVDRSGGMNEQFF	TGCAGCGTTGATAGGAGCGGGGGGATGAATGAGCAGTTCTTC
NA	TRBV30	TRBJ1-5	NA	CAWSVFDSGQPQHF	TGTGCCTGGAGTGTATTTGACAGTGGACAGCCCCAGCATTTT
NA	TRBV9	TRBJ2-5	NA	CASSAEETQYF	TGTGCCAGCAGTGCGGAGGAGACCCAGTACTTC
NA	TRBV5-1	TRBJ2-7	NA	CASSLEVKIFSYEQYF	TGCGCCAGCAGCTTGGAGGTCAAAATTTTCTCCTACGAGCAGTACTTC
TRBD1	TRBV6-5	TRBJ2-3	NA	CATQRQGTQYF	TGTGCCACACAGAGACAGGGCACGCAGTATTTT
NA	TRBV2	TRBJ2-1	NA	CASSGSIAYNEQFF	TGTGCCAGCAGTGGATCAATAGCGTACAATGAGCAGTTCTTC
TRBD1	TRBV5-1	TRBJ1-4	NA	CASSSGQQNEKLFF	TGCGCCAGCAGCTCGGGACAGCAAAATGAAAAACTGTTTTTT
NA	TRBV5-5	TRBJ1-4	NA	CASSLEGTTNEKLFF	TGTGCCAGCAGCTTGGAAGGAACAACTAATGAAAAACTGTTTTTT
NA	TRBV2	TRBJ1-1	NA	CASRGEAEAFF	TGTGCCAGCAGGGGGGAGGCTGAAGCTTTCTTT
NA	TRBV2	TRBJ1-5	NA	CASSGRLGANQPQHF	TGTGCCAGCAGTGGTAGACTGGGGGCGAATCAGCCCCAGCATTTT
NA	TRBV7-9	TRBJ1-6	NA	CASSLEGISGSPLHF	TGTGCCAGCAGCTTAGAAGGAATCAGCGGTTCACCCCTCCACTTT
NA	TRBV18	TRBJ2-6	NA	CASSPTVGWAGMISGANVLTF	TGTGCCAGCTCACCCACCGTGGGGTGGGCGGGGATGATCTCTGGGGCCAACGTCCTGACTTTC
TRBD1	TRBV9	TRBJ1-2	NA	CASSEFGTVSSGYTF	TGTGCCAGCAGCGAGTTCGGGACAGTGTCGAGCGGCTACACCTTC
NA	TRBV7-8	TRBJ2-5	NA	CASSLVGSGATNQETQYF	TGTGCCAGCAGCTTAGTAGGGTCGGGGGCTACCAACCAAGAGACCCAGTACTTC
TRBD1	TRBV7-8	TRBJ1-3	NA	CASSLAGTGAGNTIYF	TGTGCCAGCAGCTTAGCCGGGACAGGAGCTGGAAACACCATATATTTT
TRBD2	TRBV28	TRBJ2-7	NA	CASSTSGGAYEQYF	TGTGCCAGCTCGACTAGCGGGGGGGCCTACGAGCAGTACTTC
TRBD1	TRBV11-2	TRBJ2-5	NA	CASSLEQGNWVTQYF	TGTGCCAGCAGCTTAGAACAGGGGAATTGGGTGACCCAGTACTTC
NA	TRBV7-7	TRBJ1-4	NA	CASSLTVREKLFF	TGTGCTAGCAGCTTAACCGTACGGGAAAAACTGTTTTTT
NA	TRBV25-1	TRBJ1-1	few	CASRGELTVNTEAFF	TGTGCCAGCAGAGGGGAGCTAACAGTGAACACTGAAGCTTTCTTT